The 25 T cell receptor beta chains below were found in one sample sequenced in a study of Ad26.COV2.S vaccination and SARS-CoV-2 variants. Specified treatment: approximately 18 received Ad26.COV2.S at low or high dose, single or two shots; roughly five received placebo; per-sample allocation not given. On day 63 after the first injection, vaccine and placebo recipients gave samples. Libraries were prepared by immunoSEQ multiplex PCR; TCRdb keeps only in-frame clonotypes and omits some of them. The sample carries about 380,000 clones, around 82% recorded once. The starting material was peripheral blood, obtained in a trial of Ad26.COV2.S vaccine versus placebo. These receptors originate from a person aged 18-60 years who received the Ad26.COV2.S COVID-19 vaccine or a placebo.

This rearrangement joins TRBV12-5 to TRBJ1-3; D unclear. V was clipped by 6 bases and J by 1 base, with 10 bases between them. The V gene's germline CDR1 is LGHNT and CDR2 FRNRAP. The CDR3 length is 14 residues. In nucleotides, the CDR3 is TGTGCTAGTGGCCTATCCCAGTCTGGAAACACCATATATTTT. Protein: CASGLSQSGNTIYF.

The V call is TRBV4-1, the J call TRBJ2-7; D may be TRBD1 (5 bases). CDR1 and CDR2 from the germline V gene are MGHRA and YSYEKL. V was pared by 4 bases and J by 0 bases, with 13 bases between. This CDR3 region has 15 residues. CDR3 region: CASSLSTGSSYEQYF. CDR3 in DNA: TGCGCCAGCAGCCTCAGCACAGGAAGCTCCTACGAGCAGTACTTC.

This chain uses TRBV3-1 (or the pseudogene TRBV3-2) with TRBJ1-2; no definite D call. Trimming removed 3 bases at V and 9 bases at J, with 14 bases between. Germline V gives CDR1 LGHDT, CDR2 YNNKEL (reference sequence). The CDR3 is made up of 13 amino acids. The CDR3: CASSHAGRASYTF. CDR3 DNA sequence: TGTGCCAGCAGCCACGCTGGACGGGCTAGCTACACCTTC.

This clone was observed once. The V gene is TRBV3-1 (or the pseudogene TRBV3-2), the J gene TRBJ2-2; TRBD2 is a possible D gene (6 bases). Germline V gene sequence: CDR1 LGHDT, CDR2 YNNKEL (reference sequence). The CDR3 has 15 residues. V gave up 4 bases and J gave up 4 bases, with 13 bases separating them. CDR3 bases: TGTGCCAGCAGCCTCCGGACTATGGTCACCGGGGAGCTGTTTTTT. Amino acid sequence: CASSLRTMVTGELFF.

V is TRBV7-2 and J is TRBJ1-1; TRBD1 agrees at 7 bases. The CDR3 runs 13 residues. The V gene end was trimmed by 5 bases and the J gene end by 3 bases; junction bases not matched to a gene: 3. Per the germline V gene, CDR1 is SGHTA and CDR2 is FQGNSA. In DNA, the CDR3 is TGTGCCAGCAGCACTGACAGGGACACTGAAGCTTTCTTT. This gives the protein CASSTDRDTEAFF.

This clone was detected once. J is TRBJ2-2 and V is TRBV6-4; the D is unclear. The CDR3 is 14 residues long. Trimming shortened V by 4 bases and J by 8 bases, and 14 bases separated the two germline ends. Germline-derived CDR1 and CDR2 are MRHNA and SNTAGT. The CDR3 nucleotides are TGTGCCAGCAGTGCGACATTTAACGCGGGGGAGCTGTTTTTT. This translates into CASSATFNAGELFF.

The chain recombines TRBV5-1 with TRBJ2-7; TRBD1 is a possible D gene (5 bases). Germline V gene data show CDR1 as SGHRS and CDR2 as YFSETQ. This CDR3 region has 13 residues. The V gene lost 4 bases and the J gene lost 4 bases, with 12 bases spanning the gap. CDR3 bases: TGCGCCAGCAGCCCAGGGTCAAGGTACGAGCAGTACTTC. Translating gives CASSPGSRYEQYF.

This clone was picked up a small number of times. The chain combines TRBV5-4 with TRBJ2-7, with 12 bases aligning to TRBD1. CDR3 length equals 15 residues. The V and J ends lost 3 bases and 1 base, in that order; junction bases with no gene match: 2. The germline V gene encodes CDR1 SGHNT and CDR2 YYREEE (reference sequence). In DNA form, the CDR3 reads TGTGCCAGCAGCTCGGGACAGGGGGCTTCCTACGAGCAGTACTTC. It translates to CASSSGQGASYEQYF.

This chain uses TRBV6-6 with TRBJ2-7, with D unresolved. This CDR3 is 13 amino acids long. Germline V gene sequence: CDR1 MNHNY, CDR2 SVGAGI (reference sequence). V lost 7 bases to trimming and J lost 2 bases, with 12 bases between them. The CDR3: CASMRSGTYEQYF. The CDR3 region has the DNA TGTGCCAGCATGAGGTCTGGAACCTACGAGCAGTACTTC.

The DNA of the CDR3 is TGTGCCAGCAGCCCTGATAGACAGCTCCCGGTCTACACCTTC. This codes for CASSPDRQLPVYTF. The chain uses TRBV5-4 and TRBJ1-2, with D tentatively TRBD1 (5 bases). The CDR3 has 14 residues. Between the trimmed V and J ends, which lost 4 bases and 10 bases, there was a span of 20 bases. From germline, CDR1 is SGHNT and CDR2 YYREEE (reference sequence).

The chain is built from TRBV27 and TRBJ2-5, with 10 bases identical to TRBD1. The CDR3 contains 13 residues. The V gene's germline CDR1 is MNHEY and CDR2 SMNVEV (reference sequence). J was trimmed by 5 bases and V by 6 bases; bases with no gene match: 3. The CDR3 DNA sequence: TGTGCCAGCAGGGGACAGGGGTGGGAGACCCAGTACTTC. Its protein is CASRGQGWETQYF.

The CDR3 DNA is TGTGCCATCAACGAGCAGTACTTC. It yields the protein CAINEQYF. V gene TRBV10-3 combines with J gene TRBJ2-7; D remains unclear. The CDR3 runs 8 residues. V was pared by 7 bases and J by 5 bases, with 0 bases between. Germline V gene lookup returns CDR1 ENHRY and CDR2 SYGVKD.

The chain uses TRBV12-2 and TRBJ2-3. TRBV12-2 is a known pseudogene. The CDR3 has 15 amino acids. The CDR3 sequence is CASRTRGVRTDTQYF. CDR3 sequence (DNA): TGTGCAAGTCGCACTAGGGGAGTTCGCACAGATACGCAGTATTTT.

The chain has TRBV5-1 and TRBJ1-1; maybe TRBD1 (5 bases). Germline V lookup: CDR1 SGHRS, CDR2 YFSETQ. Deletions cut 0 bases from V and 8 bases from J, with 20 bases between. CDR3 length: 16 residues. The CDR3 DNA is TGCGCCAGCAGCTTGGATCTCAAGGGGTCTAGGTTAGAAGCTTTCTTT. Protein product: CASSLDLKGSRLEAFF. Full variable domain (rest looked up from reference TRBV5-1 and TRBJ1-1): KAGVTQTPRYLIKTRGQQVTLSCSPISGHRSVSWYQQTPGQGLQFLFEYFSETQRNKGNFPGRFSGRQFSNSRSEMNVSTLELGDSALYLCASSLDLKGSRLEAFFGQGTRLTVV.

The chain uses TRBV19 and TRBJ2-7; D might be TRBD1 (6 bases). Between the trimmed V and J ends, which lost 5 bases and 4 bases, there was a span of 18 bases. The CDR3 covers 15 residues. Per the germline V gene, CDR1 is LNHDA and CDR2 is SQIVND (reference sequence). CDR3 loop: CASSPIQGLEYEQYF. CDR3 DNA: TGTGCCAGTAGTCCGATCCAGGGGTTAGAATACGAGCAGTACTTC. The whole variable domain, filled in from reference TRBV19 and TRBJ2-7, reads DGGITQSPKYLFRKEGQNVTLSCEQNLNHDAMYWYRQDPGQGLRLIYYSQIVNDFQKGDIAEGYSVSREKKESFPLTVTSAQKNPTAFYLCASSPIQGLEYEQYFGPGTRLTVT.

This clone was counted once. The chain carries TRBV2 and TRBJ2-6; TRBD1 agrees at 9 bases. Germline V gives CDR1 SNHLY, CDR2 FYNNEI. V shed 5 bases, J shed 0 bases, and the junction held 8 bases outside the gene matches. This CDR3 has 18 amino acids. The CDR3 region has the DNA TGTGCCAGCAGTACGAACAGGGGGCATTCCTCTGGGGCCAACGTCCTGACTTTC. Translated: CASSTNRGHSSGANVLTF.

This clone was picked up a small number of times. The chain joins TRBV24-1 to TRBJ2-3; 11 bases agree with TRBD1. The CDR3 totals 16 residues. The J segment lost 4 bases and the V segment lost 0 bases, leaving 2 bases of the junction unmatched. From germline, CDR1 is KGHDR and CDR2 SFDVKD. Here the CDR3 DNA reads TGTGCCACCAGTGATTTGCGGACAGGGGGCTCAGATACGCAGTATTTT. Protein: CATSDLRTGGSDTQYF.

The genes are TRBV2 and TRBJ1-1; D not resolved. CDR3 length: 11 residues. Germline V CDR1 and CDR2: SNHLY, FYNNEI. Trimming pared 7 bases from V and 9 bases from J, leaving 12 bases between. The CDR3 sequence is CASKSETKAFF. The CDR3 nucleotides read TGTGCCAGCAAAAGCGAAACTAAAGCTTTCTTT.

V usage is TRBV5-6 and J usage is TRBJ1-6; D is possibly TRBD1 (6 bases). V was shortened by 1 base and J by 10 bases, with 9 bases between the two germline ends. The length of the CDR3 is 13 residues. CDR1 is SGHDT, CDR2 YYEEEE, per germline. Written as DNA, the CDR3 is TGTGCCAGCAGCTTGCCAGGGGCCTCACCCCTCCACTTT. Translation gives CASSLPGASPLHF.

This chain links TRBV9 with TRBJ1-2; 7 bases fit TRBD1. Trimming took 4 bases from V and 7 from J; bases not matched to a gene: 16. The CDR3 covers 16 residues. CDR1 and CDR2 from the germline V gene are SGDLS and YYNGEE. The CDR3 loop reads CASSPGTALLPGGYTF. The CDR3 bases are TGTGCCAGCAGCCCCGGGACAGCTCTCCTCCCAGGTGGCTACACCTTC.

The chain carries TRBV2 and TRBJ1-1, with D perhaps TRBD1 (6 bases). The CDR3 contains 14 residues. From germline, CDR1 is SNHLY and CDR2 FYNNEI. The germline V and J ends were trimmed by 5 bases and 4 bases, with 14 bases remaining between them. CDR3 sequence: CASSLSGGGTEAFF. CDR3 DNA sequence: TGTGCCAGCAGTCTATCCGGGGGCGGCACTGAAGCTTTCTTT. Supplemented by reference TRBV2 and TRBJ1-1, the full variable domain reads EPEVTQTPSHQVTQMGQEVILRCVPISNHLYFYWYRQILGQKVEFLVSFYNNEISEKSEIFDDQFSVERPDGSNFTLKIRSTKLEDSAMYFCASSLSGGGTEAFFGQGTRLTVV.

Written as DNA, the CDR3 is TGTGCCAGTAGTAGATCGGGGCAGGTGAACAATCAGCCCCAGCATTTT. Translating it yields CASSRSGQVNNQPQHF. V and J are TRBV19 and TRBJ1-5, with D possibly matching TRBD1 (5 bases). The V gene's germline CDR1 is LNHDA and CDR2 SQIVND (reference sequence). The CDR3 is 16 residues long. V was cut by 4 bases and J by 3 bases, with 16 bases left in between.

The J gene is TRBJ2-7, the V gene TRBV7-9, with D perhaps TRBD1 or TRBD2 (5 bases each). The germline gives CDR1 SEHNR, CDR2 FQNEAQ (reference sequence). With 0 bases removed from V and 6 bases from J, the gap between germline ends came to 9 bases. This CDR3 region has 13 residues. This CDR3 reads CASSLAHGAEQYF. CDR3 coding DNA: TGTGCCAGCAGCTTAGCGCACGGGGCCGAGCAGTACTTC.

This chain links TRBV5-1 with TRBJ2-7; 8 bases match TRBD2. The CDR3 has 13 amino acids. J lost 5 bases, V lost 4 bases, and 5 bases had no gene match. Germline V gene sequence: CDR1 SGHRS, CDR2 YFSETQ. The CDR3 sequence is CASSGTRPHEQYF. The CDR3 region has the DNA TGCGCCAGCAGCGGGACTAGACCCCACGAGCAGTACTTC.

This clone came up once. CDR3 sequence reads: CASSQGDEQYF. The DNA of the CDR3 is TGTGCCAGCAGCCAGGGGGACGAGCAGTACTTC. The chain joins TRBV14 to TRBJ2-7; tentatively, D is TRBD1 or TRBD2 (5 bases each). V was cut by 3 bases and J by 5 bases, with 5 bases left in between. Germline CDR1 and CDR2: SGHDN and FVKESK. CDR3 size: 11 residues.